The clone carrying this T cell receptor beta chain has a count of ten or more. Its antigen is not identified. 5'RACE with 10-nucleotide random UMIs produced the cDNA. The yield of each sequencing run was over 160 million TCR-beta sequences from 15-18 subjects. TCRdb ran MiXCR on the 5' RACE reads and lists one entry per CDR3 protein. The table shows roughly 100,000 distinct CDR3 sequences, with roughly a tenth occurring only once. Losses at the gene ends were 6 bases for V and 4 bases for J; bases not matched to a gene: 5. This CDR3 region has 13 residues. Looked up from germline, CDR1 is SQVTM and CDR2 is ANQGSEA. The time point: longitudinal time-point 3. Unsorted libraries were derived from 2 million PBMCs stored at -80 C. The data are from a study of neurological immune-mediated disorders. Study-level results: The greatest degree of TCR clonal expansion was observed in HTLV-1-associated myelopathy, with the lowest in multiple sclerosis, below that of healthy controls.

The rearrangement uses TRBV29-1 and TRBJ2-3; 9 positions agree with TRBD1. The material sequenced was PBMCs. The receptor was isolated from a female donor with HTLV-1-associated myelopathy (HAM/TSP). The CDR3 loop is CSVPGQGPDTQYF. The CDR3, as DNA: TGCAGCGTCCCGGGACAGGGACCAGATACGCAGTATTTT.